This T cell receptor (beta chain) was identified in a study of radiation and T cells in renal cell carcinoma. Study outcomes and limitations: From baseline, blood top tumor clonotypes peaked at 2 weeks post-radiation.

This clone was counted once. Its antigen is unidentified. Time point denoted: baseline pretreatment blood. Treatment reported: 15 Gy SBRT to primary tumor, nephrectomy 4 weeks later. Produced via immunoSEQ multiplex PCR; TCRdb's table is partial and in-frame only. The sample shows over 45,000 clones, 65% to 85% of them seen only once. Trimming pared 7 bases from V and 4 bases from J, leaving 11 bases between. The CDR3 spans 13 residues. CDR1 and CDR2 (germline): MGHDK, SYGVNS. The sequenced sample was blood, obtained from a patient whose treatment included radiotherapy and nephrectomy. This receptor was identified in a man aged 60 to 75 with renal cell carcinoma. The chain uses TRBV25-1 and TRBJ1-3; possible D gene TRBD1, 5 bases. The CDR3 reads CASTRQSGNTIYF. The CDR3 coding sequence is TGTGCCAGCACGAGACAGTCAGGAAACACCATATATTTT.